Below are 22 T cell receptor beta chains sequenced from a single sample in a study of blood T cell repertoires in COVID-19. The data were produced by immunoSEQ multiplex PCR, yet TCRdb's version contains in-frame clones alone and is incomplete. The sample lists approximately 210,000 clones; 86% were seen once. Material: peripheral blood. Source of these receptors: a man aged 25 to 40 who had recovered from COVID-19.

V and J are TRBV6-5 and TRBJ2-5; D unresolved. The CDR3 runs to 15 residues. Germline V gives CDR1 MNHEY, CDR2 SVGAGI. V was trimmed by 0 bases and J by 3 bases, leaving 11 bases between them. As DNA, the CDR3 is TGTGCCAGCAGTTACTCGGCGACGAGGAAAGAGACCCAGTACTTC. Translation: CASSYSATRKETQYF.

The chain is built from TRBV6-5 and TRBJ2-7; perhaps TRBD1 as D (5 bases). The CDR3 contains 13 residues. CDR1 and CDR2 (germline): MNHEY, SVGAGI. Trimming took off 7 bases at V and 4 bases at J, with 14 bases between the two ends. The CDR3 DNA is TGTGCCAGCATGGTGGCAGGGCAATACGAGCAGTACTTC. Protein: CASMVAGQYEQYF.

V gene TRBV4-3 combines with J gene TRBJ1-4, with D hard to call. The germline V and J ends were trimmed by 0 bases and 5 bases, with 10 bases remaining between them. There are 15 residues in the CDR3. The germline CDR1 and CDR2 sequences are LGHNA and YSLEER. CDR3 loop: CASSQDRGSNEKLFF. DNA for the CDR3: TGCGCCAGCAGCCAAGATCGAGGGTCGAATGAAAAACTGTTTTTT.

The V gene is TRBV19, the J gene TRBJ1-2, with a weak D call TRBD1 (6 bases). Germline V gives CDR1 LNHDA, CDR2 SQIVND (reference sequence). Deletions cut 3 bases from V and 6 bases from J, with 20 bases between. There are 16 residues in the CDR3. The CDR3 nucleotides are TGTGCCAGTAGTATTCCAGGGGCGACCGGGGCCCATGGCTACACCTTC. This codes for CASSIPGATGAHGYTF. The full variable domain, its missing parts supplied by reference TRBV19 and TRBJ1-2, is DGGITQSPKYLFRKEGQNVTLSCEQNLNHDAMYWYRQDPGQGLRLIYYSQIVNDFQKGDIAEGYSVSREKKESFPLTVTSAQKNPTAFYLCASSIPGATGAHGYTFGSGTRLTVV.

V gene TRBV18 combines with J gene TRBJ1-1, with D uncertain. This CDR3 has 14 amino acids. V lost 2 bases and J lost 4, with 11 bases in between. Germline CDR1 KGHSH, CDR2 LQKENI. The CDR3 coding sequence is TGTGCCAGCTCACCAATGATTGGGAGCACTGAAGCTTTCTTT. The encoded protein is CASSPMIGSTEAFF.

The chain uses TRBV19 and TRBJ2-5; 9 bases are shared with TRBD2. The CDR3 runs 15 residues. J gave up 3 bases and V 1 base, and 3 bases lay outside the gene matches. Germline values: CDR1 LNHDA, CDR2 SQIVND (reference sequence). The CDR3 nucleotides read TGTGCCAGTAGTATAGGACTAGCGGCAGAAGAGACCCAGTACTTC. Translating gives CASSIGLAAEETQYF.

This chain joins TRBV5-8 and TRBJ1-1; D is possibly TRBD1 (5 bases). Per germline, CDR1 SGHTS and CDR2 YDEGEE. The CDR3 loop spans 15 amino acids. V gave up 0 bases and J gave up 4 bases, with 13 bases separating them. The CDR3 loop reads CASSLEVGRATEAFF. The CDR3 region has the DNA TGTGCCAGCAGCTTGGAAGTGGGGCGCGCCACTGAAGCTTTCTTT. Using reference TRBV5-8 and TRBJ1-1 for the parts outside the CDR3, the full variable domain is EAGVTQSPTHLIKTRGQQATLRCSPISGHTSVYWYQQALGLGLQFLLWYDEGEERNRGNFPPRFSGRQFPNYSSELNVNALELEDSALYLCASSLEVGRATEAFFGQGTRLTVV.

The chain joins TRBV29-1 to TRBJ1-1; TRBD1 might be the D (6 bases). The CDR3 runs 14 residues. From germline, CDR1 is SQVTM and CDR2 ANQGSEA. Trimming removed 7 bases from V and 0 bases from J, with 15 bases in between. Here the CDR3 DNA reads TGCAGCGCTGCCCTGACAGGCATGAACACTGAAGCTTTCTTT. Amino acids: CSAALTGMNTEAFF.

This chain joins TRBV29-1 and TRBJ2-7; D not certain. The germline gives CDR1 SQVTM, CDR2 ANQGSEA. The CDR3 is 13 residues long. V lost 4 bases to trimming and J lost 3 bases, with 13 bases between them. Here the CDR3 DNA reads TGCAGCGTTGGGAGTGGTGGCGGCTACGAGCAGTACTTC. Its translation is CSVGSGGGYEQYF.

The rearrangement links TRBV19 to TRBJ1-5, with D perhaps TRBD1 (5 bases). The V gene's germline CDR1 is LNHDA and CDR2 SQIVND (reference sequence). The V gene lost 5 bases and the J gene lost 2 bases, with 7 bases spanning the gap. The CDR3 is 13 amino acids. CDR3 coding DNA: TGTGCCAGTAGTCCAGGGCGCAATCAGCCCCAGCATTTT. Its protein is CASSPGRNQPQHF. The entire variable domain, with the rest obtained from reference TRBV19 and TRBJ1-5, is as follows: DGGITQSPKYLFRKEGQNVTLSCEQNLNHDAMYWYRQDPGQGLRLIYYSQIVNDFQKGDIAEGYSVSREKKESFPLTVTSAQKNPTAFYLCASSPGRNQPQHFGDGTRLSIL.

The V call is TRBV2, the J call TRBJ2-5; D is undetermined. Germline lookup yields CDR1 SNHLY and CDR2 FYNNEI. V lost 2 bases and J 2 bases, leaving 15 bases between the germline ends. The CDR3 spans 16 residues. The DNA of the CDR3 is TGTGCCAGCAGTGAACCTCTTTCCACATCACAAGAGACCCAGTACTTC. It encodes CASSEPLSTSQETQYF. Based on the CDR3 plus reference TRBV2 and TRBJ2-5, the full variable domain is EPEVTQTPSHQVTQMGQEVILRCVPISNHLYFYWYRQILGQKVEFLVSFYNNEISEKSEIFDDQFSVERPDGSNFTLKIRSTKLEDSAMYFCASSEPLSTSQETQYFGPGTRLLVL.

The chain carries TRBV27 and TRBJ1-5; maybe TRBD1 (5 bases). This CDR3 is 15 amino acids long. Germline loops: CDR1 MNHEY, CDR2 SMNVEV (reference sequence). Trimming stripped 5 bases from V and 2 bases from J, with 13 bases between. The CDR3 nucleotides read TGTGCCAGCAGTCCCAGGGCGGGACGCAATCAGCCCCAGCATTTT. Amino acids: CASSPRAGRNQPQHF.

The rearrangement uses TRBV12-3 or TRBV12-4 and TRBJ2-7; D unresolved. V lost 3 bases to trimming and J lost 6 bases, with 9 bases between them. The CDR3 totals 12 residues. CDR3 residues: CASSFARFEQYF. Written as DNA, the CDR3 is TGTGCCAGCAGTTTCGCGAGGTTCGAGCAGTACTTC.

The V gene is TRBV9, the J gene TRBJ2-3; 10 positions match TRBD2. V was clipped by 2 bases and J by 4 bases; unmatched bases: 4. This CDR3 comprises 15 residues. The germline V gene has CDR1 SGDLS and CDR2 YYNGEE. CDR3 sequence (DNA): TGTGCCAGCAGCGTGGCCGGGACTAGCGCAGATACGCAGTATTTT. Protein product: CASSVAGTSADTQYF.

The V and J genes are TRBV11-3 and TRBJ1-1; D unclear. CDR3 length: 13 amino acids. CDR1 is SGHNT and CDR2 is YENEEA in the germline V gene. V lost 1 base and J lost 3, with 6 bases in between. Written as DNA, the CDR3 is TGTGCCAGCAGCTTAGGTTCGGACACTGAAGCTTTCTTT. Residues: CASSLGSDTEAFF.

The rearrangement links TRBV7-9 to TRBJ2-3; D is possibly TRBD2 (6 bases). The CDR3 totals 15 residues. V was cut by 7 bases and J by 4 bases, with 18 bases left in between. Germline CDR1 SEHNR, CDR2 FQNEAQ (reference sequence). CDR3 sequence reads: CASTLRRAEADTQYF. The CDR3 DNA follows: TGTGCCAGCACCCTTAGGAGGGCAGAAGCAGATACGCAGTATTTT.

The genes are TRBV2 and TRBJ1-6; 7 bases agree with TRBD1. V dropped 4 bases and J dropped 7; count of bases not matched to a gene: 7. This CDR3 has 15 residues. Germline assignment: CDR1 SNHLY and CDR2 FYNNEI. DNA of the CDR3: TGTGCCAGCAGTGGTCTACAGGGGAACAATTCACCCCTCCACTTT. As protein: CASSGLQGNNSPLHF.

The chain joins TRBV11-3 to TRBJ1-6; D remains ambiguous. Trimming stripped 3 bases from V and 6 bases from J, with 9 bases between. The CDR3 extends over 14 amino acids. Germline loops: CDR1 SGHNT, CDR2 YENEEA. The CDR3 bases are TGTGCCAGCAGCTTGGAAGGGAGTAATTCACCCCTCCACTTT. Encoded protein: CASSLEGSNSPLHF.

This chain joins TRBV6-5 and TRBJ1-6, with no clear D. This CDR3 region has 14 residues. Trimming stripped 6 bases from V and 5 bases from J, with 11 bases between. Germline CDR1 reads MNHEY; CDR2 reads SVGAGI. For the CDR3, the DNA is TGTGCCAGCAGCCGGGTCCTCGATAATTCACCCCTCCACTTT. Translation gives CASSRVLDNSPLHF.

CDR3: CASSPGTAFSGNTIYF. CDR3 in DNA: TGTGCCAGCAGCCCAGGGACAGCCTTCTCTGGAAACACCATATATTTT. The J gene is TRBJ1-3, the V gene TRBV28; 7 bases match TRBD1. V gave up 6 bases and J gave up 0 bases; unmatched junction bases: 8. The CDR3 runs 16 residues. Per the germline V gene, CDR1 is MDHEN and CDR2 is SYDVKM.

By frequency in the sample, this clone is medium-sized (0.01 to 0.1%). The CDR3 coding sequence is TGTGCCAGCAGCTTAGGAGAGAGCACAGATACGCAGTATTTT. This translates into CASSLGESTDTQYF. The V call is TRBV13, the J call TRBJ2-3; D gene uncertain. Germline CDR1 reads PRHDT; CDR2 reads FYEKMQ (reference sequence). The CDR3 has 14 residues. V gave up 0 bases and J gave up 0 bases, with 4 bases separating them.

This chain joins TRBV5-1 and TRBJ2-7; 7 positions agree with TRBD1. Trimming removed 4 bases from V and 4 bases from J; junction bases left unmatched: 11. Germline values: CDR1 SGHRS, CDR2 YFSETQ. The CDR3 consists of 15 residues. The chain's CDR3 is CASSPRTGSEYEQYF. The CDR3 DNA is TGCGCCAGCAGCCCGCGGACAGGTTCCGAGTACGAGCAGTACTTC.